Shown below are 19 T cell receptor beta chains from a single sample sequenced in a study of T cells in Graves' hyperthyroidism and ophthalmopathy. Template material for amplifying TCR beta CDR3 regions consisted of RNA transcripts. The TCR CDR3 first-round RT-PCR relied on the HTBI primer set. TCRdb reanalysed the multiplex PCR reads using MiXCR and keeps one entry per CDR3 protein. The repertoire holds 700,000 to 850,000 distinct CDR3 sequences, roughly a third seen once, with around 30% in the top ten. The sequenced sample consisted of blood. These receptors all stem from a woman in her thirties or forties with Graves' hyperthyroidism.

Regarding this clonotype: Germline is not matched at one junction end, which may reflect a read error. The gene calls are TRBV7-6 and TRBJ1-4; no clear D. Germline CDR1 reads SGHVS; CDR2 reads FNYEAQ. The CDR3 totals 16 residues. The CDR3 region is CASSPKIEATNEKLFF. DNA for the CDR3: TGCGCCAGCAGCCCCAAAATTGAAGCAACTAATGAAAAACTGTTTTTT.

The sample holds many counts of this clonotype. Compared with germline, one end of the junction differs, possibly owing to a read error. J is TRBJ2-5 and V is TRBV7-7; 7 bases align to TRBD2. CDR1 and CDR2 (germline): SSHAT, FNYEAQ (reference sequence). This CDR3 has 15 residues. CDR3 residues: CASSHSPGGQETQYF. CDR3 DNA: TGTGCTAGCAGCCATTCCCCCGGGGGGCAAGAGACCCAGTACTTC.

As concerns this clonotype: A much larger clone lies a single base off, so this may be a read error. The genes are TRBV7-2 and TRBJ1-2; perhaps TRBD1 as D (5 bases). Germline CDR1 and CDR2: SGHTA and FQGNSA. This CDR3 comprises 13 residues. This chain's CDR3 is CAGSQDNIYGYTF. DNA for the CDR3: TGTGCCGGCAGCCAGGACAACATCTATGGCTACACCTTC.

The V gene is TRBV3-1, the J gene TRBJ2-5; 11 positions agree with TRBD2. Germline-derived CDR1 and CDR2 are LGHDT and YNNKEL (reference sequence). Unmatched junction bases numbered 9, after V lost 0 bases and J lost 3 bases. The CDR3 has 18 amino acids. The CDR3 coding sequence is TGTGCCAGCAGCCAAGAGCGGGCTAGCGGGGGGCCAAAAGAGACCCAGTACTTC. Its protein product is CASSQERASGGPKETQYF.

V and J are TRBV29-1 and TRBJ2-3; no reliable D call. V dropped 1 base and J dropped 5 bases, with 10 bases sitting between them. Germline V gives CDR1 SQVTM, CDR2 ANQGSEA. This CDR3 spans 13 amino acids. The CDR3 nucleotides are TGCAGCGTTGAAGGCAGTAGTGGAGATACGCAGTATTTT. Translation: CSVEGSSGDTQYF.

Ten or more counts support this clonotype. The chain combines TRBV10-3 with TRBJ1-4, with D perhaps matching TRBD1 (5 bases). The CDR3 length is 13 residues. The germline V gene has CDR1 ENHRY and CDR2 SYGVKD. The CDR3 bases are TGTGCAATCGGGGCAGCCCTTAATGAAAAACTGTTTTTT. The encoded protein is CAIGAALNEKLFF.

Comments on this clonotype: The CDR3 does not end in the conserved phenylalanine or tryptophan, so this is likely a read error. V usage is TRBV19 and J usage is TRBJ2-2; D not certain. Per the germline V gene, CDR1 is LNHDA and CDR2 is SQIVND (reference sequence). The CDR3 runs 15 residues. V was shortened by 9 bases and J by 3 bases, with 17 bases between the two germline ends. CDR3 bases: TGTGCCAGCTCACTCCTGGCGTCAGACACCGGGGAGCTGTTTTGT. It translates to CASSLLASDTGELFC.

V is TRBV25-1 and J is TRBJ2-7, with a possible D match to TRBD1 (6 bases). Trimming cost V 6 bases and J 4 bases, with 19 bases left between them. Germline assignment: CDR1 MGHDK and CDR2 SYGVNS. The CDR3 has 15 amino acids. CDR3 in amino acids: CASSAHFGQTYEQYF. The CDR3 DNA is TGTGCCAGCAGCGCCCACTTCGGACAGACGTACGAGCAGTACTTC.

The rearrangement joins TRBV19 to TRBJ1-5, with D possibly TRBD1 on 5 matching bases. Trimming left V 9 bases short and J 2 bases short, with 14 bases between. This CDR3 spans 14 amino acids. Germline-derived CDR1 and CDR2 are LNHDA and SQIVND (reference sequence). CDR3 bases: TGTGCCAGCCCTACGGGGGACGGCAATCAGCCCCAGCATTTT. This sequence encodes CASPTGDGNQPQHF.

This clonotype has a handful of counts. The J gene is TRBJ1-2, the V gene TRBV19; D not resolved. The V gene lost 6 bases and the J gene lost 3 bases, with 20 bases spanning the gap. The CDR3 is made up of 16 amino acids. The germline gives CDR1 LNHDA, CDR2 SQIVND (reference sequence). CDR3 amino acids: CASSKDGGPSHYGYTF. CDR3 DNA: TGTGCCAGTAGCAAAGACGGAGGGCCATCTCACTATGGCTACACCTTC.

This clonotype is a singleton in its sample. V gene TRBV29-1 combines with J gene TRBJ2-2; D call uncertain. The CDR3 runs 13 residues. Between the trimmed V and J ends, which lost 8 bases and 0 bases, there was a span of 10 bases. The germline gives CDR1 SQVTM, CDR2 ANQGSEA. CDR3 amino acids: CSQAKANTGELFF. As DNA, the CDR3 is TGCAGCCAAGCCAAAGCGAACACCGGGGAGCTGTTTTTT.

This clonotype came up a few times. The chain uses TRBV19 and TRBJ1-6; D unresolved. Trimming took off 3 bases at V and 6 bases at J, with 9 bases between the two ends. This CDR3 region has 14 residues. Germline lookup yields CDR1 LNHDA and CDR2 SQIVND (reference sequence). The CDR3: CASSIWPLNSPLHF. The CDR3 nucleotides read TGTGCCAGTAGTATCTGGCCCCTTAATTCACCCCTCCACTTT.

The chain links TRBV7-2 to TRBJ2-7; D possibly corresponds to TRBD1 (5 bases). Judging by the DNA end, TRBJ2-1 fits better; the J call may be wrong. This CDR3 comprises 12 residues. The germline V gene has CDR1 SGHTA and CDR2 FQGNSA. Here the CDR3 reads CASSLGQNEQFF. In DNA, the CDR3 is TGTGCCAGCAGCCTCGGACAAAATGAGCAGTTCTTC.

On this clonotype itself: The junction departs from germline at one end; a sequencing error may be responsible. The chain carries TRBV10-1 and TRBJ2-2, with D tentatively TRBD1 (6 bases). CDR1 is WNHNN, CDR2 SYGVQD, per germline (reference sequence). The CDR3 consists of 13 residues. CDR3 loop: CASKQGGTGELFF. The CDR3 DNA reads TGTGCCAGTAAACAGGGCGGCACCGGGGAGCTGTTTTTT.

This rearrangement joins TRBV30 to TRBJ2-7; D is uncertain. This CDR3 spans 11 amino acids. CDR1 is GTSNPN and CDR2 is SVGIG in the germline V gene (reference sequence). V was trimmed by 1 base and J by 4 bases, leaving 5 bases between them. CDR3 nucleotide sequence: TGTGCCTGGAGTGCCCTATACGAGCAGTACTTC. This translates into CAWSALYEQYF.

The chain combines TRBV7-9 with TRBJ2-7; the D call may be TRBD1 or TRBD2 (6 bases each). This CDR3 is 15 amino acids long. V lost 4 bases and J lost 3, with 16 bases in between. Germline CDR1 and CDR2: SEHNR and FQNEAQ (reference sequence). The CDR3 DNA reads TGTGCCAGCAGCTCACCTAGCAGGGGAGGCTACGAGCAGTACTTC. This codes for CASSSPSRGGYEQYF.

This chain joins TRBV6-5 and TRBJ2-2, with D possibly TRBD2 on 6 matching bases. V was clipped by 2 bases and J by 5 bases, with 15 bases between them. Germline V CDR1 and CDR2: MNHEY, SVGAGI. The CDR3 spans 16 residues. The CDR3 spells CASSYDGEARTGELFF. The CDR3 nucleotides read TGTGCCAGCAGTTACGACGGGGAGGCAAGGACCGGGGAGCTGTTTTTT.

Many counts were recorded for this clonotype. This rearrangement joins TRBV10-3 to TRBJ1-1; D is perhaps TRBD1 (6 bases). V shed 10 bases and J shed 1 base, with 16 bases lying between them. Germline loops: CDR1 ENHRY, CDR2 SYGVKD. The CDR3 has 14 amino acids. CDR3 sequence: CASSPGAANTEAFF. CDR3 coding DNA: TGTGCCAGCAGCCCGGGGGCGGCGAACACTGAAGCTTTCTTT.

This clonotype showed up just a few times. The chain uses TRBV2 and TRBJ2-2; 8 bases agree with TRBD1. V lost 5 bases to trimming and J lost 6 bases; unmatched junction nucleotides: 14. Looked up from germline, CDR1 is SNHLY and CDR2 is FYNNEI. The CDR3 is 17 amino acids. This CDR3 reads CASSYSVWTGSSGELFF. The CDR3 nucleotides are TGTGCCAGCAGTTACTCGGTCTGGACAGGGAGCTCCGGGGAGCTGTTTTTT. Complete variable domain (other parts from reference TRBV2 and TRBJ2-2): EPEVTQTPSHQVTQMGQEVILRCVPISNHLYFYWYRQILGQKVEFLVSFYNNEISEKSEIFDDQFSVERPDGSNFTLKIRSTKLEDSAMYFCASSYSVWTGSSGELFFGEGSRLTVL.